This T cell receptor beta chain appears in the sequencing data of a study of post-analysis software for immune sequencing data. Turning to the study itself: Patients had relapsing-remitting, secondary progressive or progressive-relapsing multiple sclerosis; some lacked subtype. Study-level points and caveats: Controls had lower frequencies than patients of about 5 TRBV segments, which included TRBV5-6, TRBV5-1 and TRBV20-1.

The CDR3 spans 15 residues. V shed 4 bases, J shed 6 bases, and the junction held 8 bases outside the gene matches. About this clonotype: The antigen is unknown.

Prepared TCR beta cDNA libraries contained unique molecular identifiers. TCRdb processed the PCR reads anew with MiXCR; each CDR3 protein has one entry. The sample includes fewer than 700,000 distinct CDR3 sequences, 44% seen only once; the top ten take about 1.5%. The specimen sequenced was blood. This chain connects TRBV12-3 or TRBV12-4 to TRBJ2-5, with 10 bases identical to TRBD1. The receptor's source is a girl aged 10-17 years with multiple sclerosis. The CDR3 protein is CASSSRTGGVKTQYF. The CDR3 region has the DNA TGTGCCAGCAGTTCTAGGACAGGGGGAGTTAAGACCCAGTACTTC.